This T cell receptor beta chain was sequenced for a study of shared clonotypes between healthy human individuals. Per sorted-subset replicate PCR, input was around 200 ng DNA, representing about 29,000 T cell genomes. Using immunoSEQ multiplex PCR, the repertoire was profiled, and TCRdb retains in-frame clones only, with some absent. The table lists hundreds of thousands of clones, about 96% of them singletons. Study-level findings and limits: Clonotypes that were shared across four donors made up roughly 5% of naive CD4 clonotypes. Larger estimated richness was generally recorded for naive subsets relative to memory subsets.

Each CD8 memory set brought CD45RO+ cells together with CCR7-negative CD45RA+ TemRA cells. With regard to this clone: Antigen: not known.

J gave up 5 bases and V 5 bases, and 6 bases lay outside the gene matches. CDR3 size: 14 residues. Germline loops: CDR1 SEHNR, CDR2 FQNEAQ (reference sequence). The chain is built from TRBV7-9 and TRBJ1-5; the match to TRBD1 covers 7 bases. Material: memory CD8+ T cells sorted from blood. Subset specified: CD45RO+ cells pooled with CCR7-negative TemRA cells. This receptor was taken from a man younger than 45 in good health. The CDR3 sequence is CASSPQGWDQPQHF. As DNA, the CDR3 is TGTGCCAGCAGCCCACAGGGGTGGGATCAGCCCCAGCATTTT.